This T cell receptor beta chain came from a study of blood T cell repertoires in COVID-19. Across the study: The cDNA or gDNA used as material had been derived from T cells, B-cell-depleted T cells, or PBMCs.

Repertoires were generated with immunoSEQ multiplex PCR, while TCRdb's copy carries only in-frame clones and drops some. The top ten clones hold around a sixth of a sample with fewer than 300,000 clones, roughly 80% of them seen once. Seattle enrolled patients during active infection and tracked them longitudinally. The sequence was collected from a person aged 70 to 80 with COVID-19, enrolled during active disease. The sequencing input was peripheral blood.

The CDR3 sequence: CASSFGTGGAANEKLFF. CDR3 coding DNA: TGTGCCAGCAGCTTCGGGACAGGGGGCGCGGCTAATGAAAAACTGTTTTTT. The chain uses TRBV7-9 and TRBJ1-4, with 12 bases that match TRBD1. The CDR3 runs 17 residues. Germline loops: CDR1 SEHNR, CDR2 FQNEAQ (reference sequence). V lost 3 bases and J lost 3; bases outside the gene matches: 5.